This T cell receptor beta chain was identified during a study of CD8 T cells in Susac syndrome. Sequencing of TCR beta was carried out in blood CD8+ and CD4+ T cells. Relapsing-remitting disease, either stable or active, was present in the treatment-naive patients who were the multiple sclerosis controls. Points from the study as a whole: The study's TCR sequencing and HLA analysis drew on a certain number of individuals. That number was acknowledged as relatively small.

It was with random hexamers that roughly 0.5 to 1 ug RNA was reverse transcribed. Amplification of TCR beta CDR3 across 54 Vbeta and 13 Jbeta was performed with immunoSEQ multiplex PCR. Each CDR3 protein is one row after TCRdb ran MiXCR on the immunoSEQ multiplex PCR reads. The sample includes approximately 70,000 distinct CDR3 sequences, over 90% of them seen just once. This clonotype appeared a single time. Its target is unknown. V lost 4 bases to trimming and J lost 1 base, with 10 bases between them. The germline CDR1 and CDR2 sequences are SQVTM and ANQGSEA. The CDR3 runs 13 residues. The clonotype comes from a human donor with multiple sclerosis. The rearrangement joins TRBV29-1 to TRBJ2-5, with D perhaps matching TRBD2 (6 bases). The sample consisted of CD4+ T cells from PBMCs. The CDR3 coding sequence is TGCAGCGTTGGACTAGGGGCCCAAGAGACCCAGTACTTC. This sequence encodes CSVGLGAQETQYF.